This TCR beta chain came from a study of blood T cell repertoires in COVID-19. The wider study: Samples came from the United States, Italy and Spain, spanning acute and convalescent COVID-19.

The repertoire was sequenced with immunoSEQ multiplex PCR; TCRdb's copy has only in-frame clones and lacks some. The sample yields around 50,000 clones, approximately 80% seen once. CDR1 and CDR2 (germline): SGHTA, FQGNSA. V lost 4 bases to trimming and J lost 3 bases; unmatched junction nucleotides: 5. The CDR3 contains 15 residues. The chain recombines TRBV7-2 with TRBJ2-1; 8 bases line up with TRBD1. The source of this sequence is a human donor in a cohort sampled during active COVID-19. Sequencing input: peripheral blood. The chain's CDR3 is CASSSRDRHYNEQFF. CDR3 nucleotide sequence: TGTGCCAGCAGCTCCCGGGACAGGCACTACAATGAGCAGTTCTTC.